This TCR beta chain stems from a study of CD4 T cells in relation to SARS-CoV-2 and coronaviruses. General study findings and limits: This crossreactivity analysis covered spike protein alone, no other viral proteins. The assay detects memory recall responses, not culture-primed primary responses.

TCRdb's copy holds only in-frame clones and misses some; the assay was immunoSEQ multiplex PCR. Of approximately 43,000 clones in the sample, 84% are singletons; the top ten hold around 1.2%. Regarding this clone: What it binds is not known.

The V end lost 1 base, the J end lost 6 bases, and 7 bases lay between the germline ends. The CDR3 sequence is 13 residues long. Germline V gene lookup returns CDR1 SGHTA and CDR2 FQGNSA. Cryopreserved PBMCs were CD4-enriched, then split into naive and memory cells. Naive or memory CD4+ cells were cultured 1:1 with T cell-depleted PBMCs plus CEF. The chain uses TRBV7-2 and TRBJ2-1, with D unresolved. The receptor comes from an adult with COVID-19. Material for sequencing was naive CD4+ T cells from PBMCs, cultured in vitro. Subset meaning: naive CD4+ T cells isolated by negative enrichment. DNA for the CDR3: TGTGCCAGCAGCTTAGGACCATTCAATGAGCAGTTCTTC. Protein product: CASSLGPFNEQFF.